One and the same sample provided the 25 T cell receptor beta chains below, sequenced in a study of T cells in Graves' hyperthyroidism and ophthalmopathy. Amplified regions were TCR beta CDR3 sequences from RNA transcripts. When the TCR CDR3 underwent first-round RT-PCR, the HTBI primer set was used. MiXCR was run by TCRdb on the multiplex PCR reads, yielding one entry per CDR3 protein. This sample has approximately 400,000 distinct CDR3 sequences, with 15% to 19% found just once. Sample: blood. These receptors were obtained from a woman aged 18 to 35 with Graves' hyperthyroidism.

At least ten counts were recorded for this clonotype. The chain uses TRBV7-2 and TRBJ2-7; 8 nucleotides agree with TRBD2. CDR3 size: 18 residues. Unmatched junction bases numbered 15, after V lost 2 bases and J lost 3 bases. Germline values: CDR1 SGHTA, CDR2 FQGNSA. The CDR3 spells CASSLRWGGGGMGYEQYF. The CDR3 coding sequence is TGTGCCAGCAGCTTAAGATGGGGCGGCGGGGGGATGGGCTACGAGCAGTACTTC.

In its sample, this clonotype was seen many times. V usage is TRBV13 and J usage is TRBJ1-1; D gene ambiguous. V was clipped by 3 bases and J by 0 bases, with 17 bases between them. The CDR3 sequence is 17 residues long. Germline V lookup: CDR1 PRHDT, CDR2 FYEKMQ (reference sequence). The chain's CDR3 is CASSLGPVRSMNTEAFF. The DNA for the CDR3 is TGTGCCAGCAGCTTGGGCCCGGTGAGATCCATGAACACTGAAGCTTTCTTT. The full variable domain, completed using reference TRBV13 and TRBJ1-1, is AAGVIQSPRHLIKEKRETATLKCYPIPRHDTVYWYQQGPGQDPQFLISFYEKMQSDKGSIPDRFSAQQFSDYHSELNMSSLELGDSALYFCASSLGPVRSMNTEAFFGQGTRLTVV.

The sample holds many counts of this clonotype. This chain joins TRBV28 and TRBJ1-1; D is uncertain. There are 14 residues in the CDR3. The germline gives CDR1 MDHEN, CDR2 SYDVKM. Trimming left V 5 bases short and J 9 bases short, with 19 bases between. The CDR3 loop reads CASSMTSKTRKAFF. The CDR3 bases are TGTGCCAGCAGTATGACGAGTAAAACTCGGAAAGCTTTCTTT.

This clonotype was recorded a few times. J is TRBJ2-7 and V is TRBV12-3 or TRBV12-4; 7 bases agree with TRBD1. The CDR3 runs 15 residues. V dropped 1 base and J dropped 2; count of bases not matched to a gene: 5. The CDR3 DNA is TGTGCCAGCAGTTTAGAGGGGGCCTGGACCTACGAGCAGTACTTC. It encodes CASSLEGAWTYEQYF.

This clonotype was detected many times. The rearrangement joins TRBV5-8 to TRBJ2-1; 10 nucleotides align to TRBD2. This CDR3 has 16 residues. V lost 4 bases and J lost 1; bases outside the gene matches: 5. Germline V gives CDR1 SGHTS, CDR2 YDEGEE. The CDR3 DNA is TGTGCCAGCAGCCAAGAGCGGGAGGGTTCCTACAATGAGCAGTTCTTC. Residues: CASSQEREGSYNEQFF.

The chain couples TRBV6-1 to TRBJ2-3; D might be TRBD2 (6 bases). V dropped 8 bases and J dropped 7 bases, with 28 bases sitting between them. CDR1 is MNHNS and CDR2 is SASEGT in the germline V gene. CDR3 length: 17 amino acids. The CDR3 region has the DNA TGTGCCAGCGGAGGGCCGCCCGCTGCCCCCGAAACGAATACGCAGTATTTT. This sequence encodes CASGGPPAAPETNTQYF.

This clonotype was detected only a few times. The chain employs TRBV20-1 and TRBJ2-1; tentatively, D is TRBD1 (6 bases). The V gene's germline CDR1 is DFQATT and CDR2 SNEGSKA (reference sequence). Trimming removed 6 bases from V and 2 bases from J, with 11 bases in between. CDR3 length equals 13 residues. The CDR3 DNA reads TGCAGTGCCCAGGGGTATGCCTACAATGAGCAGTTCTTC. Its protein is CSAQGYAYNEQFF.

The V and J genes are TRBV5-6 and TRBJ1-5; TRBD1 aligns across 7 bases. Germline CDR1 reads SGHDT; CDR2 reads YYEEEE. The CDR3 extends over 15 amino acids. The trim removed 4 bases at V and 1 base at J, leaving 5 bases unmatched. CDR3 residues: CASSRRGLSNQPQHF. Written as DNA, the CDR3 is TGTGCCAGCAGCCGTAGGGGGCTCAGCAATCAGCCCCAGCATTTT. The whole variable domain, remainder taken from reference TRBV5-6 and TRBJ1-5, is DAGVTQSPTHLIKTRGQQVTLRCSPKSGHDTVSWYQQALGQGPQFIFQYYEEEERQRGNFPDRFSGHQFPNYSSELNVNALLLGDSALYLCASSRRGLSNQPQHFGDGTRLSIL.

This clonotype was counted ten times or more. CDR3 DNA: TGTGCCATCAAAGCAGCCCTAGCCGTATCTAACTATGGCTACACCTTC. Its protein product is CAIKAALAVSNYGYTF. The chain is built from TRBV10-3 and TRBJ1-2; D is ambiguous. This CDR3 region has 16 residues. Trimming pared 7 bases from V and 0 bases from J, leaving 18 bases between. CDR1 ENHRY and CDR2 SYGVKD come from the germline V gene.

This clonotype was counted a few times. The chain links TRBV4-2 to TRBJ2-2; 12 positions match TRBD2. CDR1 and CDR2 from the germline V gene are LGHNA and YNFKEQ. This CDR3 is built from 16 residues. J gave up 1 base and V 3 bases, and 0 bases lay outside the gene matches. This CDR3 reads CASSQGLAGNTGELFF. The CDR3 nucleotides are TGTGCCAGCAGCCAGGGACTAGCGGGGAACACCGGGGAGCTGTTTTTT.

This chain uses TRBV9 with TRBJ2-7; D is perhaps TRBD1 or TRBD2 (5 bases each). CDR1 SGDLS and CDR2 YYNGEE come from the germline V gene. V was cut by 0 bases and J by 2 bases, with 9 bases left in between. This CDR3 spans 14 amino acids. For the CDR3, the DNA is TGTGCCAGCAGCGTAGCCCCGGGGCCCTACGAGCAGTACTTC. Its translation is CASSVAPGPYEQYF. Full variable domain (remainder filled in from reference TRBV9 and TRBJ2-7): DSGVTQTPKHLITATGQRVTLRCSPRSGDLSVYWYQQSLDQGLQFLIQYYNGEERAKGNILERFSAQQFPDLHSELNLSSLELGDSALYFCASSVAPGPYEQYFGPGTRLTVT.

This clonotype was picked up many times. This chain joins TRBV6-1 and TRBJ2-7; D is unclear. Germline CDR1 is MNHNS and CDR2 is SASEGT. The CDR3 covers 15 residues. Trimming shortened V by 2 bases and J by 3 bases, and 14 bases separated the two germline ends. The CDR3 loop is CASSESGSSLYEQYF. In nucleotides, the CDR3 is TGTGCCAGCAGTGAATCTGGCTCTTCCCTCTACGAGCAGTACTTC.

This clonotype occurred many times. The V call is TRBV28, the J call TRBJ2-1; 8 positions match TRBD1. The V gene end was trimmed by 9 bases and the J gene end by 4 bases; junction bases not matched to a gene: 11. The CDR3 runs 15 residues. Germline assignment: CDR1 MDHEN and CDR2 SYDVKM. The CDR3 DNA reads TGTGCCAGTAAACTTGGACAGGGTTGGTACAATGAGCAGTTCTTC. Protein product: CASKLGQGWYNEQFF.

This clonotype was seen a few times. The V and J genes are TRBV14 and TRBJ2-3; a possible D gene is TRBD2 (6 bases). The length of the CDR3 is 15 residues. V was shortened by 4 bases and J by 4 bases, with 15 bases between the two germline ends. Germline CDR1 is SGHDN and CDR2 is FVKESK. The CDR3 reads CASSLWTAGPDTQYF. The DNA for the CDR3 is TGTGCCAGCAGCCTTTGGACTGCGGGGCCAGATACGCAGTATTTT.

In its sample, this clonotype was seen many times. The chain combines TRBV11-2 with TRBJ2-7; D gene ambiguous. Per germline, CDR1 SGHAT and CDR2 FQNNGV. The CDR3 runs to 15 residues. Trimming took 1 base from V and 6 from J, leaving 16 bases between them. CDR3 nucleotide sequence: TGTGCCAGCAGCTTAGCGGCCGGACCCCTACGCGAGCAGTACTTC. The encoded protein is CASSLAAGPLREQYF. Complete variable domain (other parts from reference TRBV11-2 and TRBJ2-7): EAGVAQSPRYKIIEKRQSVAFWCNPISGHATLYWYQQILGQGPKLLIQFQNNGVVDDSQLPKDRFSAERLKGVDSTLKIQPAKLEDSAVYLCASSLAAGPLREQYFGPGTRLTVT.

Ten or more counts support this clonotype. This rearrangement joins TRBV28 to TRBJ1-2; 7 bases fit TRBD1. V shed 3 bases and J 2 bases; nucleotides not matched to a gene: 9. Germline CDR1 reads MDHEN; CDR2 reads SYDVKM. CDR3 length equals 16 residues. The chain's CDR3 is CASSFPTTGLNYGYTF. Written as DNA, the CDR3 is TGTGCCAGCAGTTTCCCCACGACAGGGTTGAACTATGGCTACACCTTC.

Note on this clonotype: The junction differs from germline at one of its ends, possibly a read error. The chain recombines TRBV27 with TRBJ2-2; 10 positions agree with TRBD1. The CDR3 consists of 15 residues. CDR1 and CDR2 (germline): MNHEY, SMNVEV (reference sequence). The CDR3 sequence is CASRKGQGNTGKLFF. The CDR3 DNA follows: TGTGCCAGCAGGAAGGGACAGGGGAACACCGGGAAGCTGTTTTTT.

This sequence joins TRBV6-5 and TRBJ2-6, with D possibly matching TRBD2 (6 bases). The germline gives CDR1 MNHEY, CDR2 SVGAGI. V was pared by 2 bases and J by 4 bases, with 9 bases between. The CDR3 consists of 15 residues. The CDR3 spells CASSYGGAGANVLTF. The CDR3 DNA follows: TGTGCCAGCAGTTACGGAGGGGCCGGGGCCAACGTCCTGACTTTC.

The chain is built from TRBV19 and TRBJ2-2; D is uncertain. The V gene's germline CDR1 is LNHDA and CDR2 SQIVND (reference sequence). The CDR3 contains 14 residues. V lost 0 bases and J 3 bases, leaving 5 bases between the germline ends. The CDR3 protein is CASSIERDTGELFF. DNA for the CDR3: TGTGCCAGTAGTATAGAAAGGGACACCGGGGAGCTGTTTTTT.

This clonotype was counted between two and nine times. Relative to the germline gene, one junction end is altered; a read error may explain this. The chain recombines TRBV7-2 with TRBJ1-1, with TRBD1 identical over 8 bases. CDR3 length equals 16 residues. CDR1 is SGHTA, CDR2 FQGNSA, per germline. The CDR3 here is CASGLGGTGFRTEAFF. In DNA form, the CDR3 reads TGTGCCAGCGGCTTAGGCGGGACAGGTTTTAGGACTGAAGCTTTCTTT.

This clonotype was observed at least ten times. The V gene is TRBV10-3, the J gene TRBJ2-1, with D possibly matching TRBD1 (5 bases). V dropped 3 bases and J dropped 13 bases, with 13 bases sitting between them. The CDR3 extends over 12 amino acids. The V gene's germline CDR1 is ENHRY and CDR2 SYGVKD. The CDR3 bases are TGTGCCATCAGTGAAAAAGGGGAAGTCCAGTTCTTC. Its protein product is CAISEKGEVQFF.

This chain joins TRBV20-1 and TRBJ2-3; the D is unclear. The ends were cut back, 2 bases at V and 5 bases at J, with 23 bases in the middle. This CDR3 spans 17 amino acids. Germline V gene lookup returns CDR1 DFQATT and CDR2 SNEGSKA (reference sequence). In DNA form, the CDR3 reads TGCAGTGCTAGACGGGTCTTCGAAACTGAAAAGTTAGATACGCAGTATTTT. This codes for CSARRVFETEKLDTQYF.

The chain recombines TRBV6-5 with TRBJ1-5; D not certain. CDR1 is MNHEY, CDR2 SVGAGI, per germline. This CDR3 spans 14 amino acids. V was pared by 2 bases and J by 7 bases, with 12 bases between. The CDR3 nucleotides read TGTGCCAGCAGTTACGGGGAGGGAATACAGCCCCAGCATTTT. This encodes CASSYGEGIQPQHF.

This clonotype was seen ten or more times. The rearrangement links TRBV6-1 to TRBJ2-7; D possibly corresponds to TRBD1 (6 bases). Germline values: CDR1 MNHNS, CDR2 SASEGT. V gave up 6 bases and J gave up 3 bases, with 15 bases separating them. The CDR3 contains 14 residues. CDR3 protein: CASSPGGHLYEQYF. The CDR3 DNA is TGTGCCAGCAGCCCTGGGGGACACCTCTACGAGCAGTACTTC.

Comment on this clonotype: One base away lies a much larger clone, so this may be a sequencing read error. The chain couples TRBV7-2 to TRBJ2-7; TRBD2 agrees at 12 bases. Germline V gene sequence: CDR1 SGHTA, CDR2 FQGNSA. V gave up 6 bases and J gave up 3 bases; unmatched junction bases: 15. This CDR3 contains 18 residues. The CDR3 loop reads CASRFGLAGTSYDYEQYF. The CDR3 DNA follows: TGTGCCAGCAGGTTTGGACTAGCGGGGACCTCCTACGACTACGAGCAGTACTTC.